Listed below are T cell receptor beta chains from one sample, sequenced in a study of cytomegalovirus exposure and HLA in healthy donors. Generated by immunoSEQ multiplex PCR, the TCRdb table keeps only in-frame clones and is missing some. The data show roughly 61,000 clones, with approximately 80% seen just once and nearly 6% held by the top ten. The specimen was PBMCs. The receptors were sampled from a male donor in good health and CMV-seronegative. Both conserved end residues are part of each CDR3. A D gene is named only where the DNA matches it firmly. The listing skips clone size in some rows; elsewhere it reads once, few, many or a size class.

TRBV7-8	.	TRBJ2-1	.	CASSFRTGGDEQFF	TGTGCCAGCAGCTTCCGGACAGGAGGGGATGAGCAGTTCTTC
TRBV25-1	few	TRBJ2-4	TRBD1	CASSQTGAKNIQYF	TGTGCCAGCAGCCAGACAGGGGCCAAAAACATTCAGTACTTC
TRBV6-6	.	TRBJ2-5	TRBD1	CASSSGQGGLETQYF	TGTGCCAGCAGCTCCGGACAGGGGGGGTTGGAGACCCAGTACTTC
TRBV11-3	.	TRBJ2-1	TRBD2	CASSLGEGNEQFF	TGTGCCAGCAGCTTAGGGGAGGGTAATGAGCAGTTCTTC
TRBV4-1	.	TRBJ1-2	.	CASSQEGLTYGYTF	TGCGCCAGCAGCCAAGAGGGACTTACCTATGGCTACACCTTC
TRBV11-1	.	TRBJ2-1	.	CASSLARRGEQFF	TGTGCCAGCAGCTTAGCAAGGAGAGGTGAGCAGTTCTTC
TRBV2	.	TRBJ2-1	TRBD1	CASSRTGGSYNEQFF	TGTGCCAGCAGTCGGACAGGGGGCTCCTACAATGAGCAGTTCTTC
TRBV5-1	.	TRBJ2-7	TRBD2	CASSLGPSGGAYEQYF	TGCGCCAGCAGCTTGGGCCCTAGCGGGGGGGCCTACGAGCAGTACTTC
TRBV18	once	TRBJ1-1	TRBD1	CASSPPGDRPNTEAFF	TGTGCCAGCTCACCACCGGGGGACAGGCCGAACACTGAAGCTTTCTTT
TRBV5-1	.	TRBJ1-2	.	CASSFRGSNYGYTF	TGCGCCAGCAGCTTTAGGGGATCTAACTATGGCTACACCTTC
TRBV6-1	.	TRBJ1-2	.	CATYRAQNYGYTF	TGTGCCACCTACAGGGCTCAGAACTATGGCTACACCTTC
TRBV6-1	few	TRBJ1-5	.	CASSEFGAPNQPQHF	TGTGCCAGCAGTGAATTTGGGGCTCCCAATCAGCCCCAGCATTTT
TRBV6-4	.	TRBJ2-2	TRBD1	CASSAGTDTGELFF	TGTGCCAGCAGTGCCGGGACAGATACCGGGGAGCTGTTTTTT
TRBV4-1	once	TRBJ2-7	.	CASSQERTAPYEQYF	TGCGCCAGCAGCCAGGAACGGACAGCGCCCTACGAGCAGTACTTC
TRBV9	.	TRBJ2-1	TRBD1	CASSVDGTGHNEQFF	TGTGCCAGCAGCGTAGACGGGACAGGTCACAATGAGCAGTTCTTC
TRBV30	.	TRBJ2-5	.	CAWSSGETQYF	TGTGCCTGGAGTTCGGGGGAGACCCAGTACTTC
TRBV15	once	TRBJ2-1	TRBD2	CATMLAGGVNEQFF	TGTGCCACCATGCTTGCGGGGGGGGTCAATGAGCAGTTCTTC
TRBV14	.	TRBJ2-7	.	CASSQERAGMFYEQYF	TGTGCCAGCAGCCAAGAAAGGGCAGGGATGTTCTACGAGCAGTACTTC
TRBV11-2	.	TRBJ2-2	.	CASSLNLRQTNTGELFF	TGTGCCAGCAGCTTAAATCTCCGACAGACGAACACCGGGGAGCTGTTTTTT
TRBV14	.	TRBJ2-3	TRBD2	CASSQVGLAGERDTQYF	TGTGCCAGCAGCCAAGTCGGGCTAGCGGGTGAACGAGATACGCAGTATTTT
TRBV19	once	TRBJ2-7	.	CASSIAGRGFDEQYF	TGTGCCAGTAGTATAGCTGGCAGGGGTTTCGACGAGCAGTACTTC
TRBV2	.	TRBJ2-5	.	CASSARRRQETQYF	TGTGCCAGCAGCGCTAGGAGGCGGCAAGAGACCCAGTACTTC
TRBV5-1	.	TRBJ1-1	.	CASREQPNTEAFF	TGCGCCAGCAGGGAGCAACCGAACACTGAAGCTTTCTTT
TRBV11-2	.	TRBJ1-6	.	CASSLEAGAYNSPLHF	TGTGCCAGCAGCTTAGAGGCAGGGGCCTATAATTCACCCCTCCACTTT
TRBV7-2	.	TRBJ1-2	.	CASSPRLDGYGYTF	TGTGCCAGCAGCCCCCGATTAGATGGCTATGGCTACACCTTC
TRBV19	.	TRBJ1-5	TRBD1	CASSITAGGLGNQPQHF	TGTGCCAGTAGTATAACAGCAGGGGGGCTTGGCAATCAGCCCCAGCATTTT
TRBV2	.	TRBJ2-3	TRBD1	CASGQEAADTQYF	TGTGCCAGCGGACAGGAGGCCGCAGATACGCAGTATTTT
TRBV10-3	.	TRBJ2-7	.	CAISERGPSYEQYF	TGTGCCATCAGTGAGCGAGGCCCCTCCTACGAGCAGTACTTC
TRBV21-1	few	TRBJ1-3	.	CASSPCTGSGNTIYF	TGTGCCAGCAGCCCCTGCACCGGCTCTGGAAACACCATATATTTT
TRBV27	.	TRBJ2-5	TRBD2	CASRPGGLPQETQYF	TGTGCCAGCAGACCGGGGGGGCTCCCCCAAGAGACCCAGTACTTC
TRBV5-8	.	TRBJ1-1	.	CASSFRRTSAFF	TGTGCCAGCAGCTTCCGGAGGACGAGCGCTTTCTTT
TRBV5-1	.	TRBJ2-3	TRBD1	CASSLLGQGSTDTQYF	TGCGCCAGCAGCTTACTGGGACAGGGAAGCACAGATACGCAGTATTTT
TRBV7-9	.	TRBJ2-7	TRBD1	CASSLAGQGRPYEQYF	TGTGCCAGCAGCTTAGCGGGACAGGGTCGTCCCTACGAGCAGTACTTC
TRBV30	.	TRBJ2-1	.	CAWSVTAHEQFF	TGTGCCTGGAGTGTAACAGCCCATGAGCAGTTCTTC
TRBV11-2	.	TRBJ2-5	TRBD2	CASSLLAGGQETQYF	TGTGCCAGCAGCTTACTAGCGGGGGGGCAAGAGACCCAGTACTTC
TRBV6-1	.	TRBJ2-2	TRBD2	CASGTSGYTGELFF	TGTGCCAGCGGGACTAGCGGTTACACCGGGGAGCTGTTTTTT